This TCR beta chain was obtained from a study of shared clonotypes between healthy human individuals (dated by TCRdb to the early 2020s). Study-level background: The cohort included a few men and two women between 18 and 49 years of age. The study deeply sequenced blood TCR repertoires of 5 or 6 healthy adults to estimate repertoire size and the extent of clonotype sharing between individuals. To increase sequencing depth and limit assay-specific biases, TCR repertoire library preparation and sequencing were carried out by different laboratories using diverse techniques. Per donor, leukapheresis produced somewhere between about 0.8 and 9.5 billion PBMCs.

What the authors observed across the whole study: Based on pairwise subsampling, the degree of clonotype sharing among donors was expected to be affected by sequencing depth. The genetic and exposure-history diversity represented was limited by the small number of donors. Sampling was limited to blood, and TCR repertoires in tissue likely differ from TCR repertoires in blood.

Taken from cysteine to phenylalanine, the CDR3 has 16 residues. The CDR3 DNA has 48 bases and is translated from base 1. CDR1 and CDR2, looked up from the germline V gene, are SGHDT and YYEEEE. Cut back by 0 bases and 5 bases, the V and J ends lie 18 bases apart. The donors were healthy, HIV-negative adults with no recently reported acute infections or vaccinations. Only Caucasian adults living in Nashville, Tennessee, USA were represented among the donors. For unsorted samples, roughly 81 million PBMCs were counted and genomic DNA was extracted with the QIAamp DNA Blood Mini kit. Blood was collected by leukapheresis, and PBMCs were isolated by Ficoll-Histopaque density gradient centrifugation and then cryopreserved in liquid nitrogen vapor phase. With regard to this clone: What antigen it recognizes has not been identified. No per-base quality is available; no much larger clone lies one base away.

Using the deep immunoSEQ assay, multiplex PCR amplified TCR CDR3 regions from genomic DNA. Extracted genomic DNA from each cell subset was distributed evenly across all wells of several immunoSEQ 96-well plates, and each plate was treated as a replicate. For unsorted PBMC, each replicate PCR was loaded with approximately 300 ng genomic DNA, equivalent to 25,000 to 35,000 T cell genomes. Unsorted PBMC genomic DNA was sequenced across ten immunoSEQ deep assay plates. Purified libraries were quantified with a Qubit 3.0 fluorometer, sized on a Bioanalyzer 2100, and re-quantified with the KAPA Library Quantification kit. Each immunoSEQ 96-well plate was sequenced on its own single-read 150-cycle Illumina NextSeq 550 flow cell. In the authors' own workflow: Because only junctional sequences without quality scores were contained in the immunoSEQ output, filtering matching that applied to full-length reads could not be performed. Sequences were annotated with PyIR, a Python wrapper for IgBLAST v1.9, and V/J genes and CDR3 were assigned using IMGT germline references. Reads were filtered out if the reads had weak V/J assignments (E-value above 1e-6), no CDR3, stop codons, out-of-frame junctions, or ambiguous translated residues. V3J clonotypes were defined by identical inferred V gene, J gene, and CDR3 amino acid sequence. To compute the percentage overlap between repertoires, the number of shared unique clonotypes was divided by the size of the smaller repertoire. Repertoire richness was assessed with RTK rarefaction, the Chao1 estimator, and Recon v2.1 estimates of unobserved clonotypes. Entries here come from immuneACCESS through TCRdb and include only in-frame sequences with V and J called. Some clones fail to appear in such tables; in the studies checked, an unresolved V gene covers under half of the shortfall, and the cause of the remainder is unknown. V and J calls and clone size are given by that table; D and trimming were obtained from the DNA. This sample is represented by fewer than 600,000 clones; around 77% of them were singletons. In total, the top ten clones hold 12% of the sample.

Sequencing was performed on PBMCs. Recombination connected TRBV5-6 to TRBJ2-7, with no reliable assignment of the D segment. This TCR was recovered from a woman in her thirties or forties in good health. Some clones in this sample may be carry-over from other donors' samples. The nucleotides read TGTGCCAGCAGCTTGGCCATCCCCGTGCGCGCCGACGAGCAGTACTTC. Translated, this is CASSLAIPVRADEQYF. Beyond the CDR3, the reference TRBV5-6 and TRBJ2-7 genes provide the residues; the full variable domain reads: DAGVTQSPTHLIKTRGQQVTLRCSPKSGHDTVSWYQQALGQGPQFIFQYYEEEERQRGNFPDRFSGHQFPNYSSELNVNALLLGDSALYLCASSLAIPVRADEQYFGPGTRLTVT.